Listed here is a single T cell receptor (beta chain). The deep-level immunoSEQ assay was used. Produced via immunoSEQ multiplex PCR; TCRdb's table is partial and in-frame only. The sample has approximately 180,000 clones, approximately 92% seen once; the top ten hold about 0.07%. This entry is derived from a study of shared clonotypes between healthy human individuals. Germline-derived CDR1 and CDR2 are KGHSY and FQNENV. V was shortened by 0 bases and J by 12 bases, with 15 bases between the two germline ends. This CDR3 has 14 amino acids. The specimen sequenced was naive CD4+ T cells sorted from blood. Subset indicated: CD45RA+ positively selected. The genes are TRBV16 and TRBJ2-1; a possible D gene is TRBD2 (6 bases). The clonotype was recovered from a woman younger than 45 in good health. The CDR3 reads CASSQSWHLGGQFF. CDR3 nucleotide sequence: TGTGCCAGCAGCCAATCGTGGCACCTGGGGGGGCAGTTCTTC. The complete variable domain, with remaining parts taken from reference TRBV16 and TRBJ2-1, reads GEEVAQTPKHLVRGEGQKAKLYCAPIKGHSYVFWYQQVLKNEFKFLISFQNENVFDETGMPKERFSAKCLPNSPCSLEIQATKLEDSAVYFCASSQSWHLGGQFFGPGTRLTVL.